This T cell receptor beta chain was captured by sequencing in a study of CD8 T cells in ankylosing spondylitis. General study points: It appeared that ankylosing spondylitis blood was characterized by a TCR beta motif of roughly 8 highly homologous variants. Clones linked with disease were CD8+ and fairly uncommon in the peripheral blood.

Each CDR3 protein gets one entry after TCRdb re-called the 5' RACE reads with MiXCR. The sample comprises roughly 240,000 distinct CDR3 sequences, roughly 32% of which are singletons, and about 4.2% rests with the top ten. Germline loops: CDR1 MNHNS, CDR2 SASEGT. Between the trimmed V and J ends, which lost 5 bases and 2 bases, there was a span of 13 bases. CDR3 size: 14 residues. In the case of this clonotype: As yet, its antigen is unknown.

The genes are TRBV6-1 and TRBJ2-7; D call uncertain. The TCR sequence derives from a male donor with ankylosing spondylitis or in good health (not recorded which). What was sequenced was blood, either unsorted or a sorted T cell fraction (not recorded which). CDR3 in amino acids: CASSQGILAYEQYF. CDR3 sequence (DNA): TGTGCCAGCAGTCAAGGGATTTTAGCCTACGAGCAGTACTTC.